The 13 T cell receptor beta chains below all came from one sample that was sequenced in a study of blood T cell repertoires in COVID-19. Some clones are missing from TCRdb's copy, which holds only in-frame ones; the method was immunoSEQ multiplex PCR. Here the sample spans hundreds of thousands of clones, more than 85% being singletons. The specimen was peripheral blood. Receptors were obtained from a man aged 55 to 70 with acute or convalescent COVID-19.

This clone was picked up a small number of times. Here the CDR3 reads CASGSSRVGYTF. CDR3 in DNA: TGCGCCAGCGGGTCTTCCAGGGTTGGGTACACCTTC. The chain has TRBV5-1 and TRBJ1-2; D possibly corresponds to TRBD1 (5 bases). Germline V gene lookup returns CDR1 SGHRS and CDR2 YFSETQ. The CDR3 covers 12 residues. V gave up 7 bases and J gave up 11 bases, with 18 bases separating them. Full variable domain (rest looked up from reference TRBV5-1 and TRBJ1-2): KAGVTQTPRYLIKTRGQQVTLSCSPISGHRSVSWYQQTPGQGLQFLFEYFSETQRNKGNFPGRFSGRQFSNSRSEMNVSTLELGDSALYLCASGSSRVGYTFGSGTRLTVV.

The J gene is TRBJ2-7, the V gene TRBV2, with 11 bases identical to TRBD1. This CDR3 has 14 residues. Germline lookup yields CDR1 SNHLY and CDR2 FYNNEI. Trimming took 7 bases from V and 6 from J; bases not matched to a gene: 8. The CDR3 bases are TGTGCCAGCACAGAGGACAGGGGGCGCTTCGAGCAGTACTTC. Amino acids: CASTEDRGRFEQYF.

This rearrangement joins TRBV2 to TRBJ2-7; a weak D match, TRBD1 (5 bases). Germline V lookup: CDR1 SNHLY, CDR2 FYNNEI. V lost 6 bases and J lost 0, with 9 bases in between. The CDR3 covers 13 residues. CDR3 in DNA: TGTGCCAGCAGGACGGACACCTCCTACGAGCAGTACTTC. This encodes CASRTDTSYEQYF.

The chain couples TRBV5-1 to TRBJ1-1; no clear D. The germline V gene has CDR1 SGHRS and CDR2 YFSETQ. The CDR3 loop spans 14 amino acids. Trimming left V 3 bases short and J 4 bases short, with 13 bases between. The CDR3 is CASSSPARGTEAFF. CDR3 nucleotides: TGCGCCAGCAGCTCCCCCGCCCGAGGCACTGAAGCTTTCTTT. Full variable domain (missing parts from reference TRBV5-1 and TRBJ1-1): KAGVTQTPRYLIKTRGQQVTLSCSPISGHRSVSWYQQTPGQGLQFLFEYFSETQRNKGNFPGRFSGRQFSNSRSEMNVSTLELGDSALYLCASSSPARGTEAFFGQGTRLTVV.

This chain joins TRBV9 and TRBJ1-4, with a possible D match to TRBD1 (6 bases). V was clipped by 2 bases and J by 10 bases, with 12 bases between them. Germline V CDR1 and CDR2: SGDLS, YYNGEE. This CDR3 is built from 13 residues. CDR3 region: CASSVGQDIKLFF. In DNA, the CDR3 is TGTGCCAGCAGCGTGGGACAAGACATAAAACTGTTTTTT.

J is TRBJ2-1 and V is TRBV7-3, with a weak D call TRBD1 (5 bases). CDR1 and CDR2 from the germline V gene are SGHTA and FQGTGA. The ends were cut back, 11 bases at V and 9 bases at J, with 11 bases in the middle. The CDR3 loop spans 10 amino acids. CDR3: CAVSRGEQFF. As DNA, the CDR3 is TGTGCCGTCTCTAGGGGTGAGCAGTTCTTC.

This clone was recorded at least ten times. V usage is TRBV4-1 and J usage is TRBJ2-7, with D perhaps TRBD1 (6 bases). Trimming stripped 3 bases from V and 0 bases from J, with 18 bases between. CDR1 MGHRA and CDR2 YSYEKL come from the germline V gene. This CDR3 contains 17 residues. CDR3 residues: CASSHPRSTGSSYEQYF. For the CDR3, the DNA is TGCGCCAGCAGCCACCCCCGCTCGACAGGTAGCTCCTACGAGCAGTACTTC.

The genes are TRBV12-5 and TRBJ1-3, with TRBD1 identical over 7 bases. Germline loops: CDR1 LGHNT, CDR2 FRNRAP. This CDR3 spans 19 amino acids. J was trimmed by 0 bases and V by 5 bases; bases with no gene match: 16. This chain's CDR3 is CASGPRQGSMGASGNTIYF. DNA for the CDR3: TGTGCTAGTGGTCCTCGACAGGGTAGCATGGGGGCCTCTGGAAACACCATATATTTT.

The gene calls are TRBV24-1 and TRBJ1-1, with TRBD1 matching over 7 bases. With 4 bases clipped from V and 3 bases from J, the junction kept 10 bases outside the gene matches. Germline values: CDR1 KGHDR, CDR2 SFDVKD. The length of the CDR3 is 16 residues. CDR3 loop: CATSETGWNSDTEAFF. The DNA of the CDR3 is TGTGCCACCAGTGAGACAGGGTGGAACTCGGACACTGAAGCTTTCTTT.

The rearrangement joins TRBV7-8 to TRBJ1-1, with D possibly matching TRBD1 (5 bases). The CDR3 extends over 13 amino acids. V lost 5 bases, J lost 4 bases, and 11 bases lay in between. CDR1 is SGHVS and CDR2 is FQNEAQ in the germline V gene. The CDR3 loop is CASSLPGGTEAFF. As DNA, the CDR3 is TGTGCCAGCAGCCTACCGGGGGGCACTGAAGCTTTCTTT.

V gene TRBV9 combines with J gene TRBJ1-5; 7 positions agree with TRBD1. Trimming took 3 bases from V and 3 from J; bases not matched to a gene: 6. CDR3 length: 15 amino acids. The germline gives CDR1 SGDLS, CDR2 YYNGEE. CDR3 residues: CASSAGQVFNQPQHF. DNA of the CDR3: TGTGCCAGCAGCGCCGGACAGGTTTTCAATCAGCCCCAGCATTTT.

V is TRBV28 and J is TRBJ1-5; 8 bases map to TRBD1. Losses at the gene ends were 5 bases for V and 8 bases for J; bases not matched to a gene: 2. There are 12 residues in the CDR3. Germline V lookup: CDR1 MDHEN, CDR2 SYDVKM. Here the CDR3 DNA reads TGTGCCAGCAGTAACAGGGGGGAGCCCCAGCATTTT. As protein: CASSNRGEPQHF.

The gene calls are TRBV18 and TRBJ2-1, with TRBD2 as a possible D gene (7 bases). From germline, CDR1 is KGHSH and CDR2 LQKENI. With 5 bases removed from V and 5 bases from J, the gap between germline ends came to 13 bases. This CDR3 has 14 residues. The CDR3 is CASSDRGGHNEQFF. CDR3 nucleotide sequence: TGTGCCAGCTCAGATCGCGGGGGCCACAATGAGCAGTTCTTC.